This TCR beta chain was captured in a study of identical twins listed by TCRdb under 2016. Notes on the research overall: The study deep-sequenced TCR alpha and beta repertoires from monozygotic twins, unrelated adults of various ages and cord blood to test whether fetal clonotypes persist. To rule out contamination, replicate twin experiments were performed at different times with different library preparation protocols.

Only healthy Caucasian donors were included. The twin cohort consisted of three pairs of female monozygotic twins, all aged roughly 18 to 30 years. CD4+ and CD8+ T cell populations were isolated with positive isolation kits from Invitrogen. Here is what the overall study found, with its caveats: Zero-insertion analyses could be partly confounded by invariant T cells such as MAIT and iNKT, although diverse VJ usage argued against such confounding for most clonotypes. Fewer insertions were carried by abundant cord blood beta clonotypes, a similar but weaker trend appeared in young adult naive repertoires, and no such trend appeared in memory repertoires. Compared with coincidental sharing between unrelated individuals, out-of-frame TCR alpha sequences shared between twins had an excess of sequences with low generation probability. In monozygotic twins, out-of-frame TCR alpha sharing was systematically underestimated by recombination models, although the models agreed with sharing between unrelated individuals. Excess twin sharing in beta out-of-frame sequences was weaker because fewer shared sequences lowered the signal-to-noise ratio. Because the same donors could not be followed over many years, the conclusions relied on cross-sectional statistical analysis.

Concerning this clonotype itself: Its antigen target is currently unknown. No base-level quality is on record; no much larger clone is a single base apart.

Preparation of the library involved 5' RACE. TCRdb shows the sequencer as Illumina HiSeq 2000. A universal primer binding site was added through template switching, and the final cDNA carried a unique molecular identifier so that TCR cDNA molecules could be counted accurately. Specific primers in the conserved constant-segment region were used to synthesize first-strand cDNA for the TCR alpha and beta chains. To control for contamination, every cDNA library was double barcoded, receiving both a SMART-Mk sample barcode and Illumina barcodes. TruSeq adapter sequences along with Illumina sample barcodes were introduced in two successive PCR steps. The Illumina HiSeq platform was used with custom primers to sequence TCR alpha and beta cDNA libraries. Per the source publication's procedure: Raw reads were processed with MiGEC to extract unique molecular identifiers, and MiXCR was used to determine CDR3 positions. Recombination models were inferred per individual with the repgenHMM and IGoR tools using an EM algorithm. The tcR package in R was used for shared clonotype analysis, with sharing normalized by the product of cloneset sizes. Out-of-frame nonproductive sequences were analyzed to study raw recombination free of thymic and clonal selection effects. Through fastp at Q25 and MiXCR, TCRdb rebuilt clones from the public reads, retaining in-frame beta chains. Every entry covers one CDR3 protein and lists the most common genes and DNA from its rows. These V and J calls rely on TCRdb rather than the paper's analysis. The table for this sample lists about 250,000 distinct CDR3 sequences; around 8.8% of them were counted only once. The biggest ten clones account for 2.5% to 3.5% of the sample.

The cysteine opens and the phenylalanine closes a CDR3 of 17 amino acids. Only the CDR3 region is kept as DNA, spanning 51 bases read in frame from base 1. Germline trimming amounts to 4 bases on V and 0 bases on J, with 10 as the count of junction bases outside the gene matches. From the germline V gene, CDR1 is SGHVS and CDR2 is FQNEAQ. This sample also belongs to another study, concerning yellow fever vaccine responses in identical twins. The second publication reports: According to the authors, in identical twins the way T cells responded to vaccination appeared partly convergent and partly personalized. In identical twins, the study followed T cell clones that responded to the vaccine with precision.

The sequence derives from a woman between 18 and 30 years old in good health. The chain was built from TRBV7-8 and TRBJ2-3, with 7 junctional bases fitting TRBD2. Source material: CD8+ T cells sorted from blood. The CDR3 protein is CASSYLGGDFSTDTQYF. The nucleotide sequence reads TGTGCCAGCAGCTACCTGGGGGGGGACTTTAGCACAGATACGCAGTATTTT.